This TCR beta chain originates from a study of lymphopenia after photon versus proton radiotherapy. Whole-study results and caveats: Oligoclonal CD8+ Temra expansion after nadir drove photon patients' diversity drop. Relative stability marked proton patients; photon patients lost diversity and naive cells.

A remark on this clone: The antigen remains unidentified.

Produced via immunoSEQ multiplex PCR; TCRdb's table is partial and in-frame only. Here the sample spans roughly 53,000 clones, about 83% being singletons. Trimming shortened V by 0 bases and J by 5 bases, and 8 bases separated the two germline ends. Germline-derived CDR1 and CDR2 are SGDLS and YYNGEE. This CDR3 spans 13 amino acids. The genes are TRBV9 and TRBJ1-1; D is ambiguous. Sequencing used peripheral blood, obtained from a patient treated with photon-based radiotherapy. The TCR originated in a man aged 45 to 65 with gastric cancer. The CDR3 DNA reads as TGTGCCAGCAGCGTAGAAGGTTTGACTGAAGCTTTCTTT. Encoded protein: CASSVEGLTEAFF.